What follows are 14 T cell receptor beta chains derived from one specimen sequenced in a study of CD8+ T cells in alopecia areata. Regarding treatment: oral pan-JAK inhibitor, 5-10 mg twice daily. In each case, RNA was isolated and then reverse transcribed into cDNA as the sequencing template. Sequencing used immunoSEQ multiplex PCR; TCRdb keeps in-frame clones, though not all of them. The repertoire holds about 150,000 clones, nearly 55% seen once, with about a sixth in the top ten. Here the sequenced sample was CD8+ T cells sorted from blood, taken at week 4, from a patient treated with tofacitinib. The receptors stem from a human donor with alopecia areata.

The chain joins TRBV9 to TRBJ1-2, with no clear D. The CDR3 length is 15 residues. Germline-derived CDR1 and CDR2 are SGDLS and YYNGEE. Trimming shortened V by 4 bases and J by 5 bases, and 18 bases separated the two germline ends. The CDR3 DNA follows: TGTGCCAGCAGCCCCCGGTCGTATGCCGGGTATGGCTACACCTTC. It encodes CASSPRSYAGYGYTF.

This chain's CDR3 is CASSPSGGSAYEQYF. The CDR3 DNA sequence: TGTGCCAGCAGCCCTTCCGGGGGCAGCGCCTACGAGCAGTACTTC. The chain couples TRBV7-8 to TRBJ2-7, with D perhaps being TRBD1 or TRBD2 (6 bases each). The germline gives CDR1 SGHVS, CDR2 FQNEAQ. V was clipped by 5 bases and J by 2 bases, with 16 bases between them. This CDR3 spans 15 amino acids.

This clone has just one count. This chain connects TRBV5-6 to TRBJ1-1, with D possibly being TRBD1 (5 bases). The germline CDR1 and CDR2 sequences are SGHDT and YYEEEE. The CDR3 is made up of 13 amino acids. Trimming left V 4 bases short and J 1 base short, with 8 bases between. For the CDR3, the DNA is TGTGCCAGCAGCCCGGGGGGGAACACTGAAGCTTTCTTT. It codes for CASSPGGNTEAFF.

The chain joins TRBV7-9 to TRBJ2-7; D may correspond to TRBD1 or TRBD2 (6 bases each). CDR3 size: 15 residues. Trimming shortened V by 3 bases and J by 2 bases, and 14 bases separated the two germline ends. The germline gives CDR1 SEHNR, CDR2 FQNEAQ (reference sequence). CDR3 nucleotides: TGTGCCAGCAGCTTGTCCGGGGGCGCCGCCTACGAGCAGTACTTC. The encoded protein is CASSLSGGAAYEQYF.

The chain combines TRBV4-1 with TRBJ2-7; 7 bases are a match to TRBD1. The CDR3 covers 16 residues. J gave up 2 bases and V 2 bases, and 9 bases lay outside the gene matches. Germline V CDR1 and CDR2: MGHRA, YSYEKL. In nucleotides, the CDR3 is TGCGCCAGCAGCCAACCACAGGGGTCGGGGACCTACGAGCAGTACTTC. Amino acids: CASSQPQGSGTYEQYF.

This clone was counted between two and nine times. This chain joins TRBV5-6 and TRBJ2-2, with D possibly TRBD2 on 5 matching bases. The CDR3 consists of 16 residues. Germline V gives CDR1 SGHDT, CDR2 YYEEEE. Trimming pared 0 bases from V and 0 bases from J, leaving 9 bases between. CDR3 sequence: CASSLVAGPNTGELFF. CDR3 bases: TGTGCCAGCAGCTTGGTCGCGGGCCCGAACACCGGGGAGCTGTTTTTT.

The chain uses TRBV15 and TRBJ2-2; unclear D gene. This CDR3 is 11 amino acids long. The germline gives CDR1 LNHNV, CDR2 YYDKDF (reference sequence). V shed 8 bases and J shed 5 bases, with 6 bases lying between them. The CDR3 coding sequence is TGTGCCACCGGTGAGACCGGGGAGCTGTTTTTT. This encodes CATGETGELFF.

V and J are TRBV30 and TRBJ2-7; D unclear. The CDR3 totals 14 residues. Germline CDR1 reads GTSNPN; CDR2 reads SVGIG (reference sequence). The germline V and J ends were trimmed by 5 bases and 0 bases, with 14 bases remaining between them. This chain's CDR3 is CAWEPVGNSYEQYF. The CDR3 DNA reads as TGTGCCTGGGAGCCCGTAGGGAACTCCTACGAGCAGTACTTC.

The rearrangement joins TRBV29-1 to TRBJ1-3, with D maybe TRBD1 (5 bases). The length of the CDR3 is 17 residues. Trimming pared 1 base from V and 7 bases from J, leaving 23 bases between. Germline assignment: CDR1 SQVTM and CDR2 ANQGSEA. CDR3 residues: CSVEGILNQRKGNTIYF. In nucleotides, the CDR3 is TGCAGCGTTGAAGGTATCCTCAACCAAAGGAAGGGGAACACCATATATTTT.

The V and J genes are TRBV13 and TRBJ2-7; 11 bases line up with TRBD2. CDR1 is PRHDT and CDR2 is FYEKMQ in the germline V gene (reference sequence). V lost 5 bases and J lost 3; bases outside the gene matches: 6. This CDR3 has 15 residues. The CDR3, as DNA: TGTGCCAGCAGCCTTAGCGGGGGGGCAGGCTACGAGCAGTACTTC. It is translated as CASSLSGGAGYEQYF.

Worth noting for this clone: Within the sample, other DNA sequences also encode this same CDR3. The chain is built from TRBV11-2 and TRBJ2-5; D unresolved. In germline, CDR1 is SGHAT, CDR2 FQNNGV. The CDR3 contains 11 residues. V shed 1 base and J shed 4 bases, with 1 base lying between them. The CDR3 sequence is CASSLAETQYF. The CDR3 DNA reads TGTGCCAGCAGCTTAGCAGAGACCCAGTACTTC. Full variable domain (rest looked up from reference TRBV11-2 and TRBJ2-5): EAGVAQSPRYKIIEKRQSVAFWCNPISGHATLYWYQQILGQGPKLLIQFQNNGVVDDSQLPKDRFSAERLKGVDSTLKIQPAKLEDSAVYLCASSLAETQYFGPGTRLLVL.

A note on this clone: Other DNA variants within this sample encode the same CDR3. V and J are TRBV30 and TRBJ1-5; D uncertain. Trimming removed 0 bases at V and 4 bases at J, with 7 bases between. CDR1 and CDR2 (germline): GTSNPN, SVGIG (reference sequence). The CDR3 consists of 13 residues. This CDR3 reads CAWSVEGNQPQHF. In nucleotides, the CDR3 is TGTGCCTGGAGTGTAGAGGGAAATCAGCCCCAGCATTTT.

The chain is built from TRBV11-2 and TRBJ2-1; TRBD2 aligns across 7 bases. J lost 4 bases, V lost 5 bases, and 11 bases had no gene match. This CDR3 contains 16 residues. CDR1 and CDR2 from the germline V gene are SGHAT and FQNNGV. The CDR3 sequence: CASSGGGGTLYNEQFF. The DNA for the CDR3 is TGTGCCAGCAGCGGAGGCGGGGGTACGCTGTACAATGAGCAGTTCTTC.

This chain connects TRBV12-5 to TRBJ1-6; unclear D gene. Germline CDR1 reads LGHNT; CDR2 reads FRNRAP. This CDR3 is built from 14 residues. Trimming pared 6 bases from V and 9 bases from J, leaving 15 bases between. This chain's CDR3 is CASGESDRGSPLHF. As DNA, the CDR3 is TGTGCTAGTGGGGAATCGGACCGGGGTTCACCCCTCCACTTT. Complete variable domain (other parts from reference TRBV12-5 and TRBJ1-6): DARVTQTPRHKVTEMGQEVTMRCQPILGHNTVFWYRQTMMQGLELLAYFRNRAPLDDSGMPKDRFSAEMPDATLATLKIQPSEPRDSAVYFCASGESDRGSPLHFGNGTRLTVT.